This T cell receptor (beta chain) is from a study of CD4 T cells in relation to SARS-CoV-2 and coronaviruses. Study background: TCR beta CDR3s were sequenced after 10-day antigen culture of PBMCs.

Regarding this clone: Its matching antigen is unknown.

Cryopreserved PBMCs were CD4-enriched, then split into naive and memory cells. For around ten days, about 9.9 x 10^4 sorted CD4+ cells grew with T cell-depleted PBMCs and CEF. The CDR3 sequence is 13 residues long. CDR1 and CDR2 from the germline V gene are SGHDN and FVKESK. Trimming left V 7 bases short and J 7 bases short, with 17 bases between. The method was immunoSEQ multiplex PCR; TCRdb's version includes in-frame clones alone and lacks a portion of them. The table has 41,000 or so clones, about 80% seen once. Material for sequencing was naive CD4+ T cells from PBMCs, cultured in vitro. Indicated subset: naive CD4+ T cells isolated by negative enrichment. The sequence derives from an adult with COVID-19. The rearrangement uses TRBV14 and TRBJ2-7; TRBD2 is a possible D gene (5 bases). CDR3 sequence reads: CASTAEWSGEQYF. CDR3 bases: TGTGCCAGCACCGCGGAATGGTCGGGGGAGCAGTACTTC.